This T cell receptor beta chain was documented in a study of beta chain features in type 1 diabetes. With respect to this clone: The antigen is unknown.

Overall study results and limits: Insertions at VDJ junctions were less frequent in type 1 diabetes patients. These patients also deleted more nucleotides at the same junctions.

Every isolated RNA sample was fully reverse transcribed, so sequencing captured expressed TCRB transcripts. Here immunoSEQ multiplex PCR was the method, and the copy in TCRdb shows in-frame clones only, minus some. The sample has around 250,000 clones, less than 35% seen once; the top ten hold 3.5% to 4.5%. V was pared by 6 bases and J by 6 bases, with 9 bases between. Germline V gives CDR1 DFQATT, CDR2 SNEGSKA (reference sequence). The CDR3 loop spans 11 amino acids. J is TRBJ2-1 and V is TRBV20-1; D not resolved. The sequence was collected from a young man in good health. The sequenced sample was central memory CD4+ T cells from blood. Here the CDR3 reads CSATELNEQFF. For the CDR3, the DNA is TGCAGTGCGACCGAGCTCAATGAGCAGTTCTTC.